Here is one T cell receptor (beta chain) with its context. What antigen it recognizes has not been identified. Base qualities are missing; no much larger clone stands one base away. Libraries came from multiplex PCR. Data came from an Illumina HiSeq 4000. iRepertoire HTBI primers and Arm-PCR amplification of CDR3 regions were used to construct TCR beta libraries. PCR products were gel purified before sequencing. Concerning the study's data processing: Gene usage analysis of CDR3 amino acid clonotypes used the roughly 60 TRBV and more than 13 TRBJ segments found across samples. COPE and FqMerger were used to merge the filtered high-quality paired reads into contigs. BLAST was used to align contigs to the IMGT TRBV, TRBD and TRBJ reference genes, and CDR3 was defined following IMGT. Any clonotype with a frequency above 0.1% was classified as a highly expanded clone. Shannon entropy was used to measure repertoire diversity, and the Gini coefficient was used to measure V-J evenness. A clonotype was considered public if more than one individual shared it. TCRdb's own reprocessing of the public reads used fastp at Q25 and MiXCR and kept productive beta chains. Each CDR3 protein appears once, grouped with its most common genes and DNA. The V and J calls and clone size come from TCRdb's table, not from the authors' own analysis. The sample contains hundreds of thousands of distinct CDR3 sequences, 18% of them found a single time. Clones ranked in the top ten supply about two fifths of the sample.

This sample was taken from a study of regulatory T cells in long-lasting Graves disease (dated by TCRdb to the early 2020s). Broadly, across the study: In the newly diagnosed Graves' disease group, patients had been taking antithyroid drugs for less than 3 months. Patients with persistent Graves' disease were compared with patients with newly diagnosed Graves' disease using TCR sequencing and RNA sequencing of peripheral blood. The study took place in China and was registered as a clinical trial. A total of roughly 33 samples underwent TCR sequencing: about 13 from persistent and roughly 20 from newly diagnosed Graves' disease patients.

What the time point label conveys for this sample: newly diagnosed GD, antithyroid drugs for less than 3 months. For both TCR sequencing and RNA sequencing, RNA was extracted from PBMCs using TRIzol. Graves' disease was diagnosed according to American Thyroid Association guidelines. The patients came from an endocrinology department in Xi'an, China. From each patient, around 8.3 milliliters of peripheral blood was collected into an EDTA anticoagulant tube. Ficoll Paque Plus density gradient separation was used to isolate PBMCs, and no additional T cell sorting was done. RNA quality was checked with an Agilent 2100 Bioanalyzer and agarose gel, and concentration with a NanoDrop 2000. Including the terminal cysteine and phenylalanine, the CDR3 comprises 16 residues. Only the CDR3 DNA is retained, 48 bases long and in frame from the first base. V was cut back by 6 bases and J by 0 bases, leaving a gap of 14 bases between them. Looking up the germline V gene yields CDR1 SNHLY and CDR2 FYNNEI.

The investigation overall reported the following: Lower TCR Shannon entropy and fewer highly expanded clones were observed in persistent Graves' disease patients than in newly diagnosed patients, which suggested clonal expansion. The small sample size was acknowledged by the authors as a limitation that may reduce accuracy. Preferential use of TRBV28, TRBJ1-2 and TRBJ2-5 was observed in persistent disease, whereas TRBV20-1 and TRBJ2-1 were favored in newly diagnosed disease. Peripheral blood alone was examined, since thyroid tissue, which constituted the primary lesion, could not be accessed. Sequencing and analysis were restricted to the TCR beta chain. Patients with persistent disease shared more public clonotypes (approximately 2,500) than newly diagnosed patients did (approximately 990).

The sample consisted of peripheral blood mononuclear cells (PBMCs), taken at new diagnosis, from a patient treated with antithyroid drugs. The TCR was taken from a female donor with Graves disease. Recombination connected TRBV2 to TRBJ2-2, with no reliable assignment of the D segment. CDR3 loop: CASRRTATSNTGELFF. The DNA is as follows: TGTGCCAGCAGACGGACGGCGACGTCGAACACCGGGGAGCTGTTTTTT.